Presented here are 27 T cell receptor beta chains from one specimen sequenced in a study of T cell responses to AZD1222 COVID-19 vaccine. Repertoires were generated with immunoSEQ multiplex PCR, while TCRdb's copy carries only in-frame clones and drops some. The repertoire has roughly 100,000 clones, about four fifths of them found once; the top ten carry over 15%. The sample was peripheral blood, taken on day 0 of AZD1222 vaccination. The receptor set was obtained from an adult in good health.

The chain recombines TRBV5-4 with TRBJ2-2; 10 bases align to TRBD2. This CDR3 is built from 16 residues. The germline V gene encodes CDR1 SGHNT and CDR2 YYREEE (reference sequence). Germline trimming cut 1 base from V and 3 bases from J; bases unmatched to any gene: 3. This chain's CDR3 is CASSLPSGRDTGELFF. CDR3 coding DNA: TGTGCCAGCAGCTTGCCTAGCGGGAGAGACACCGGGGAGCTGTTTTTT.

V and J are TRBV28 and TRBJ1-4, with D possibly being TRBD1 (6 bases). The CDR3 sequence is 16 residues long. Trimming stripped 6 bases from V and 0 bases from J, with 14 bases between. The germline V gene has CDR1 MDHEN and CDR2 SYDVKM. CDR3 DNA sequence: TGTGCCAGCAGACTGAGGACAGTTGCAACTAATGAAAAACTGTTTTTT. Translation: CASRLRTVATNEKLFF. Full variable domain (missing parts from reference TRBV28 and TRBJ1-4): DVKVTQSSRYLVKRTGEKVFLECVQDMDHENMFWYRQDPGLGLRLIYFSYDVKMKEKGDIPEGYSVSREKKERFSLILESASTNQTSMYLCASRLRTVATNEKLFFGSGTQLSVL.

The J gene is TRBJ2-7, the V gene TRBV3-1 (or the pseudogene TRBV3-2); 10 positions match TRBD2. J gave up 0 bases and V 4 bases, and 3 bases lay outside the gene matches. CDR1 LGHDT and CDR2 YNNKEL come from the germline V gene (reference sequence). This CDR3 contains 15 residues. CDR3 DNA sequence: TGTGCCAGCAGCCTGACTAGCGGGCTCTCCTACGAGCAGTACTTC. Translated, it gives CASSLTSGLSYEQYF.

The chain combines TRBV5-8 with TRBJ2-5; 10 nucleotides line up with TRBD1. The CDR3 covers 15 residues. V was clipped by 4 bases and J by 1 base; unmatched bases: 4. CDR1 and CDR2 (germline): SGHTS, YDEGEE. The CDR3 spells CASSPGTGAQETQYF. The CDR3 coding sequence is TGTGCCAGCAGCCCCGGGACAGGGGCCCAAGAGACCCAGTACTTC.

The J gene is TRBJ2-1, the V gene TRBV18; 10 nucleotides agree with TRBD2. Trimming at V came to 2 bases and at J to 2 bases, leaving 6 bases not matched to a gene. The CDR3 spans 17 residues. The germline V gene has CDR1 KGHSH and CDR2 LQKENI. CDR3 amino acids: CASSPFSGTSAYNEQFF. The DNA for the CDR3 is TGTGCCAGCTCACCATTTTCCGGGACTAGCGCCTACAATGAGCAGTTCTTC.

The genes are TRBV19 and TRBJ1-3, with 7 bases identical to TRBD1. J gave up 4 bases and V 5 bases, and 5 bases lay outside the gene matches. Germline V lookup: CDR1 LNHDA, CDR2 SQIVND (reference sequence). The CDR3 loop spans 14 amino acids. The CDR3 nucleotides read TGTGCCAGTAGTCTCGGGACAGTGGGAAACACCATATATTTT. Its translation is CASSLGTVGNTIYF.

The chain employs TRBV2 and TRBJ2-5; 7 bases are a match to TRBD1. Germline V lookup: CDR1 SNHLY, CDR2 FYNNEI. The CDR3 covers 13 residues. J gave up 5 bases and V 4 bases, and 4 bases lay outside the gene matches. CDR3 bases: TGTGCCAGCAGTGTAAGGGGGCGCGAGACCCAGTACTTC. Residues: CASSVRGRETQYF.

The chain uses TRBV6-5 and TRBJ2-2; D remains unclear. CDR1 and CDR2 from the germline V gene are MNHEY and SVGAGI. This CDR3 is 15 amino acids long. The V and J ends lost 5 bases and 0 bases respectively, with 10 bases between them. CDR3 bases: TGTGCCAGCAGTCGGTCCCGAACGAACACCGGGGAGCTGTTTTTT. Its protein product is CASSRSRTNTGELFF.

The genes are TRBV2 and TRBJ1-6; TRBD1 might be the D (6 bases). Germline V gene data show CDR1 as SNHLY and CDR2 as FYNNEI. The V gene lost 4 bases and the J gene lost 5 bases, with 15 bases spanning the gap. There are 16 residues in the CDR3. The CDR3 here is CASSAQGTGHNSPLHF. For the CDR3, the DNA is TGTGCCAGCAGTGCACAGGGAACTGGCCATAATTCACCCCTCCACTTT. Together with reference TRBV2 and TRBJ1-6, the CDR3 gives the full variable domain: EPEVTQTPSHQVTQMGQEVILRCVPISNHLYFYWYRQILGQKVEFLVSFYNNEISEKSEIFDDQFSVERPDGSNFTLKIRSTKLEDSAMYFCASSAQGTGHNSPLHFGNGTRLTVT.

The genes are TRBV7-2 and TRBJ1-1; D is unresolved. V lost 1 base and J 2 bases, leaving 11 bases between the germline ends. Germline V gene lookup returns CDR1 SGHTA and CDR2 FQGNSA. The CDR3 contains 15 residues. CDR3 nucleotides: TGTGCCAGCAGCTTAGTAGGAACACCAAACACTGAAGCTTTCTTT. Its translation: CASSLVGTPNTEAFF. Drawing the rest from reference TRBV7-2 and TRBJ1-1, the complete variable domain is GAGVSQSPSNKVTEKGKDVELRCDPISGHTALYWYRQSLGQGLEFLIYFQGNSAPDKSGLPSDRFSAERTGGSVSTLTIQRTQQEDSAVYLCASSLVGTPNTEAFFGQGTRLTVV.

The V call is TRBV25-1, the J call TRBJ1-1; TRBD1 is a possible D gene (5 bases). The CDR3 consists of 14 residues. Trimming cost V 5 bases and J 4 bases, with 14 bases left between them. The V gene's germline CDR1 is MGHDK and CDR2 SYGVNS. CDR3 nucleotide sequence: TGTGCCAGCAGTCCCGGCGGGAGGGGCACTGAAGCTTTCTTT. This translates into CASSPGGRGTEAFF.

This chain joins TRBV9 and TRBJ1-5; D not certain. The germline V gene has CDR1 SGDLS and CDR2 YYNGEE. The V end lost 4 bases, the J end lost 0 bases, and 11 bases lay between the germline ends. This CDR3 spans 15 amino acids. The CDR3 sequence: CASSPGLNSNQPQHF. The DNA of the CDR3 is TGTGCCAGCAGCCCCGGGCTAAATAGCAATCAGCCCCAGCATTTT.

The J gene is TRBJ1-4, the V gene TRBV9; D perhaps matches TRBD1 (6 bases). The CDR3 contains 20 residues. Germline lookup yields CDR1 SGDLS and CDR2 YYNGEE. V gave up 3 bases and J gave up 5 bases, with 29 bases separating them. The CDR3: CASSEAEWGTSLKRNEKLFF. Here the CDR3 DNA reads TGTGCCAGCAGCGAAGCCGAGTGGGGGACAAGCTTGAAAAGGAATGAAAAACTGTTTTTT.

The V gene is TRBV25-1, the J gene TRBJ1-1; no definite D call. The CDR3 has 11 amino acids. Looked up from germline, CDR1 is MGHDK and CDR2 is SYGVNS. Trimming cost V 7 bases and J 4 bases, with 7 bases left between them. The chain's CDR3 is CASISFTEAFF. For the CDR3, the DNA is TGTGCCAGCATTTCGTTCACTGAAGCTTTCTTT.

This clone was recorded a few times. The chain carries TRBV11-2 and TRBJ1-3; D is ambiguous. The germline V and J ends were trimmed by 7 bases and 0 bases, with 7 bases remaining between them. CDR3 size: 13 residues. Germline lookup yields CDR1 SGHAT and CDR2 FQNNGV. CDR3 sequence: CASTISSGNTIYF. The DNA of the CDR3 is TGTGCCAGCACGATTAGCTCTGGAAACACCATATATTTT.

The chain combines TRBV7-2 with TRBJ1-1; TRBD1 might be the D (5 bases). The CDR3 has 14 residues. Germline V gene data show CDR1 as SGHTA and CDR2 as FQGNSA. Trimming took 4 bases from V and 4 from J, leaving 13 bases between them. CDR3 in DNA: TGTGCCAGCAGCTCCCAGGGTCATCGCACTGAAGCTTTCTTT. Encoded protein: CASSSQGHRTEAFF. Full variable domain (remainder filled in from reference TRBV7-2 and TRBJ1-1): GAGVSQSPSNKVTEKGKDVELRCDPISGHTALYWYRQSLGQGLEFLIYFQGNSAPDKSGLPSDRFSAERTGGSVSTLTIQRTQQEDSAVYLCASSSQGHRTEAFFGQGTRLTVV.

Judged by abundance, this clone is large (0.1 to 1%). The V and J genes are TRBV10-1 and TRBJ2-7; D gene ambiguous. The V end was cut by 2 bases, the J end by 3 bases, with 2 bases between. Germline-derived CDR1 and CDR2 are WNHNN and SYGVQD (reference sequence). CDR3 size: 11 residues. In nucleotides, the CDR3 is TGCGCCAGCAGTGAGAGCTACGAGCAGTACGTC. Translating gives CASSESYEQYV.

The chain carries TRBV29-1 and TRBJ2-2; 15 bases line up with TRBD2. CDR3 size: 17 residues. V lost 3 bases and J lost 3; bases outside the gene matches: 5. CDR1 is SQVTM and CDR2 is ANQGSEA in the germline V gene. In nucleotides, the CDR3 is TGCAGCGTTGATCAAGGACTAGCGGGAGGGTACACCGGGGAGCTGTTTTTT. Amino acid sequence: CSVDQGLAGGYTGELFF.

The CDR3 here is CASSSGQSGETQYF. CDR3 sequence (DNA): TGCGCCAGCAGCTCGGGACAGTCAGGGGAGACCCAGTACTTC. This chain connects TRBV5-1 to TRBJ2-5; the match to TRBD1 covers 7 bases. This CDR3 has 14 residues. V was clipped by 3 bases and J by 5 bases; unmatched bases: 7. The V gene's germline CDR1 is SGHRS and CDR2 YFSETQ.

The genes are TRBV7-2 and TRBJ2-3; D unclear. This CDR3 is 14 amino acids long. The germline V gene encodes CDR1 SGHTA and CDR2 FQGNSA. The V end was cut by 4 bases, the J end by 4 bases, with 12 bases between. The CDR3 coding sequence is TGTGCCAGCAGCTCAGTGGAATGGGCAGATACGCAGTATTTT. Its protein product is CASSSVEWADTQYF.

The CDR3: CASSQGGLGNTEAFF. In DNA form, the CDR3 reads TGTGCCAGCAGTCAGGGGGGATTAGGGAACACTGAAGCTTTCTTT. The rearrangement uses TRBV6-4 and TRBJ1-1, with 7 bases fitting TRBD1. The germline V gene encodes CDR1 MRHNA and CDR2 SNTAGT. The trim removed 5 bases at V and 1 base at J, leaving 7 bases unmatched. This CDR3 is built from 15 residues.

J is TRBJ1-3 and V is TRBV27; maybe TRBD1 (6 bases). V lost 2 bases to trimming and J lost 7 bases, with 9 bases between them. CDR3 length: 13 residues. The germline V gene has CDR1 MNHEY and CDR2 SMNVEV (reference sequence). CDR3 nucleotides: TGTGCCAGCAGTTTAAGGGGGGATAACACCATATATTTT. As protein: CASSLRGDNTIYF.

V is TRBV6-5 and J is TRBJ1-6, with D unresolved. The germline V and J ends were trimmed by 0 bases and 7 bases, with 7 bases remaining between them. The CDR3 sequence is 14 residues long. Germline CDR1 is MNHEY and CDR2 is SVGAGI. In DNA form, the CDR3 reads TGTGCCAGCAGTTACTCCCCACAGAATTCACCCCTCCACTTT. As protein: CASSYSPQNSPLHF.

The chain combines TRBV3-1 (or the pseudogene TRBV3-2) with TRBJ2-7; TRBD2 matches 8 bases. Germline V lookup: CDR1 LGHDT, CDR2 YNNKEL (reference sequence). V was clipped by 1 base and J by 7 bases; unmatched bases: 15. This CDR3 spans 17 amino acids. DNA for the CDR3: TGTGCCAGCAGCCAAGGTCCGTGGTACGGGAGGGCTCTGGAGCAGTACTTC. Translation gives CASSQGPWYGRALEQYF.

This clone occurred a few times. CDR3 sequence reads: CASSQLQTTEAFF. In DNA, the CDR3 is TGTGCCAGCAGCCAGTTACAGACCACTGAAGCTTTCTTT. The V gene is TRBV14, the J gene TRBJ1-1; D unclear. The length of the CDR3 is 13 residues. CDR1 is SGHDN, CDR2 FVKESK, per germline. Trimming stripped 3 bases from V and 4 bases from J, with 9 bases between.

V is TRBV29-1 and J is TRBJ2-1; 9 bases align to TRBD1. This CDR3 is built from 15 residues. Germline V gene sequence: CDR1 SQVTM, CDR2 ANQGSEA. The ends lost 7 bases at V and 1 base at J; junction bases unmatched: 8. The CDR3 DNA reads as TGCAGCGGTGCCACCGGGACAGGGTCCTACAATGAGCAGTTCTTC. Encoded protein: CSGATGTGSYNEQFF.

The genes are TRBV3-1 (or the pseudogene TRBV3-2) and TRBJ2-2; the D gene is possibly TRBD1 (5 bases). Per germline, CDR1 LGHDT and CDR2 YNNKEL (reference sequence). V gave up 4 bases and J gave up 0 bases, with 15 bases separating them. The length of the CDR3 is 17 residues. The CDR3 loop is CASSPKGSSPNTGELFF. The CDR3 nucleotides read TGTGCCAGCAGCCCCAAGGGGTCATCTCCGAACACCGGGGAGCTGTTTTTT.